The rows below give T cell receptor beta chains drawn from one sample of a study of T cells after posttransplantation cyclophosphamide. The assay was immunoSEQ multiplex PCR, and TCRdb's table has in-frame clones only and misses some. This sample has under 50,000 clones; roughly 87% occur once, and the top ten carry 2% to 3%. Specimen: PBMCs, collected about 62 days after allogeneic stem cell transplant with posttransplant cyclophosphamide. These TCRs come from a male patient aged 55 to 69 who received an allogeneic stem cell transplant from a related donor and was CMV-positive. A subset of T cells may come from the graft donor. The CDR3 runs from the conserved cysteine through the conserved F or W. D genes are given only for firm matches. A clone size is listed for some rows: how often the clone was seen (once, few, many), or a class if it is expanded.

j_gene,v_gene,abundance,d_gene,CDR3nt,CDR3aa
TRBJ1-2,TRBV19,-,-,TGTGCCAGTAGCCCAACACCATCGACAGTAGGAGGCTACACCTTC,CASSPTPSTVGGYTF
TRBJ2-5,TRBV7-9,-,-,TGTGCCAGCAGCCGCGAAACAGGGCTAATGGAGACCCAGTACTTC,CASSRETGLMETQYF
TRBJ1-2,TRBV6-1,few,TRBD1,TGTGCCAGCAAAAGACAGGGGAACTATGGCTACACCTTC,CASKRQGNYGYTF
TRBJ1-2,TRBV4-2,-,TRBD1,TGTGCCAGCAGCCAAGGAGGGGGACAGGGGGACCTGGGCTACACCTTC,CASSQGGGQGDLGYTF
TRBJ2-7,TRBV5-6,-,-,TGTGCCAGCAGCTTTTTGCAGGCGACGGAGCAGTACTTC,CASSFLQATEQYF
TRBJ2-2,TRBV12-1,-,-,TGTGCCAGCAGCTTGGGGACTAGCTCCTTGAACACCGGGGAGCTGTTTTTT,CASSLGTSSLNTGELFF
TRBJ1-6,TRBV6-1,-,-,TGTGCCAGCAGTGAAGGGTACGGTCCTGCCTCACCCCTCCACTTT,CASSEGYGPASPLHF
TRBJ2-2,TRBV9,-,-,TGTGCCAGCAGCCCCGGGGGATCCTTAGGCACCGGGGAGCTGTTTTTT,CASSPGGSLGTGELFF
TRBJ1-3,TRBV5-8,once,-,TGTGCCAGCAGCTTCCGCGGCTACTCTGGAAACACCATATATTTT,CASSFRGYSGNTIYF
TRBJ1-1,TRBV19,-,TRBD1,TGTGCCACCAAGGGGGGACAGGGACGAACTTTCTTT,CATKGGQGRTFF
TRBJ2-2,TRBV4-1,once,TRBD2,TGCGCCAGCAGCCAAGAGCCACAGCGGGGGGGCCTTACCGGGGAGCTGTTTTTT,CASSQEPQRGGLTGELFF
TRBJ2-1,TRBV2,-,TRBD2,TGTGCCAGCTGTTATAGCGGGGGGGCCGGGCAGTTCTTC,CASCYSGGAGQFF
TRBJ2-3,TRBV20-1,once,-,TGCAGTGCTAAACTAGCAGATACGCAGTATTTT,CSAKLADTQYF
TRBJ2-3,TRBV11-2,-,-,TGTGCCAGCAGCTTATATGGTAGCGGCGTTCGTGATACGCAGTATTTT,CASSLYGSGVRDTQYF
TRBJ2-3,TRBV1,-,-,TGCACCAGCGGATTTAGCGGGGGGAGCACAGATACGCAGTATTTT,CTSGFSGGSTDTQYF
TRBJ2-1,TRBV7-8,-,-,TGTGCCAGCAGCTTCCAGGTGAGGGATGAGCAGTTCTTC,CASSFQVRDEQFF
TRBJ2-4,TRBV9,-,TRBD2,TGTGCCAGCAGCGTCGGGGGGGCCAAAAACATTCAGTACTTC,CASSVGGAKNIQYF
TRBJ1-5,TRBV7-8,-,-,TGTGCCAGCTGCGACAGCGCGAATCAGCCCCAGCATTTT,CASCDSANQPQHF
TRBJ1-5,TRBV2,-,-,TGTGCCAGCAGTGTAGGCAGTGACAGTCAGCCCCAGCATTTT,CASSVGSDSQPQHF
TRBJ2-5,TRBV11-2,-,TRBD1,TGTGCCAGCAGCACGGGACAGGGCCCGCAACAAGAGACCCAGTACTTC,CASSTGQGPQQETQYF
TRBJ1-1,TRBV20-1,-,-,TGCAGTGCCCAGAACACTGAAGCTTTCTTT,CSAQNTEAFF
TRBJ1-3,TRBV30,-,-,TGTGCCTGGTCTAGGTCGTCAGGGGCTGGAAACACCATATATTTT,CAWSRSSGAGNTIYF
TRBJ1-4,TRBV19,-,-,TGTGCCAGTACTAGTACTCTTGCCGGAGAAAAACTGTTTTTT,CASTSTLAGEKLFF
TRBJ1-1,TRBV5-5,-,-,TGTGCCAGCAGCGTTTATATACAGGGTGAAGCTTTCTTT,CASSVYIQGEAFF
TRBJ2-5,TRBV4-1,-,-,TGCGCCAGCAGCCAAGATAACTCCAGGGAGACCCAGTACTTC,CASSQDNSRETQYF
TRBJ1-6,TRBV19,-,-,TGTGCCAGTAACTCGAGAGGCAGCCAGGACAATCCCCTCCACTTT,CASNSRGSQDNPLHF